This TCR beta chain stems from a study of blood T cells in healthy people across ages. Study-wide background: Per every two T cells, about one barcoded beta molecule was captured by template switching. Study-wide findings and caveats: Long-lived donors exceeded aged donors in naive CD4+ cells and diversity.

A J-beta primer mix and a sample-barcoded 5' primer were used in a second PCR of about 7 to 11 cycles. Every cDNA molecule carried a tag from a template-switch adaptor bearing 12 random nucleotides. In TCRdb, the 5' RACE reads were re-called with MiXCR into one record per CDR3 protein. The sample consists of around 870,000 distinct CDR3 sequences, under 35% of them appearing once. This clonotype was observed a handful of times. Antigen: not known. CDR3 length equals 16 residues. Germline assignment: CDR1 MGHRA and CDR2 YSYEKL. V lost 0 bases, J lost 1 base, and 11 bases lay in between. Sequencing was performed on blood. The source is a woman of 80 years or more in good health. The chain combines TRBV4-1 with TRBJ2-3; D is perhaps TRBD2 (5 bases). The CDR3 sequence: CASSQERASRTDTQYF. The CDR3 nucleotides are TGCGCCAGCAGCCAAGAGAGGGCAAGTCGCACAGATACGCAGTATTTT.